Below, 22 T cell receptor beta chains from the same sample are listed, as sequenced in a study of human T cells and chemical hapten exposure. MiXCR, applied by TCRdb to the RACE reads, yields one record per CDR3 protein. The repertoire consists of about 34,000 distinct CDR3 sequences, with around 5% occurring once and the leading ten covering 9.5% to 15%. Regarding time point: healthy volunteer bleed at 6 weeks. Total RNA was extracted from unfractionated whole blood. Input material: whole blood. Receptors were obtained from a human donor in good health. Some clones in this sample may be carry-over from other donors' samples.

As concerns this clonotype: This clone may be a read error of a much larger clone one base away. Here the CDR3 DNA reads TGTGCCAGCACACCCCGCCGCGCAGATACGCAGTATTTT. Amino acids: CASTPRRADTQYF. The rearrangement links TRBV7-2 to TRBJ2-3; D is unclear. This CDR3 region has 13 residues. The V end lost 7 bases, the J end lost 4 bases, and 12 bases lay between the germline ends. Germline CDR1 reads SGHTA; CDR2 reads FQGNSA.

There are a few counts of this clonotype. The chain is built from TRBV6-5 and TRBJ2-1; 7 bases agree with TRBD1. The CDR3 extends over 15 amino acids. The trim removed 5 bases at V and 1 base at J, leaving 5 bases unmatched. In germline, CDR1 is MNHEY, CDR2 SVGAGI. CDR3 sequence reads: CASSRDRASYNEQFF. The CDR3 region has the DNA TGTGCCAGCAGTCGCGACAGGGCGTCCTACAATGAGCAGTTCTTC.

This clonotype was counted a few times. In DNA form, the CDR3 reads TGTGCCAGCAGCTTTTCAAGGGGACTTTTTTCTGGGGCCAACGTCCTGACTTTC. Its translation: CASSFSRGLFSGANVLTF. The chain links TRBV13 to TRBJ2-6; D might be TRBD2 (6 bases). The V end was cut by 3 bases, the J end by 1 base, with 16 bases between. CDR3 size: 18 residues. Per germline, CDR1 PRHDT and CDR2 FYEKMQ (reference sequence).

The chain has TRBV7-2 and TRBJ2-2, with D unclear. The germline V and J ends were trimmed by 5 bases and 10 bases, with 8 bases remaining between them. Germline assignment: CDR1 SGHTA and CDR2 FQGNSA. This CDR3 has 11 amino acids. The CDR3 bases are TGTGCCAGCAGCATGTGGGAGGAGCTGTTTTTT. Translated: CASSMWEELFF. Drawing the rest from reference TRBV7-2 and TRBJ2-2, the complete variable domain is GAGVSQSPSNKVTEKGKDVELRCDPISGHTALYWYRQSLGQGLEFLIYFQGNSAPDKSGLPSDRFSAERTGGSVSTLTIQRTQQEDSAVYLCASSMWEELFFGEGSRLTVL.

The chain combines TRBV5-5 with TRBJ1-1; D is perhaps TRBD1 (6 bases). V was trimmed by 0 bases and J by 8 bases, leaving 17 bases between them. The CDR3 has 15 amino acids. The germline gives CDR1 SGHKS, CDR2 YYEKEE (reference sequence). The CDR3 is CASSLDRVGGREAFF. Written as DNA, the CDR3 is TGTGCCAGCAGCTTGGACAGGGTCGGCGGTCGAGAAGCTTTCTTT. The complete variable domain, with remaining parts taken from reference TRBV5-5 and TRBJ1-1, reads DAGVTQSPTHLIKTRGQQVTLRCSPISGHKSVSWYQQVLGQGPQFIFQYYEKEERGRGNFPDRFSARQFPNYSSELNVNALLLGDSALYLCASSLDRVGGREAFFGQGTRLTVV.

This clonotype was seen a handful of times. As DNA, the CDR3 is TGTGCCAGCAGCCGTGGACAGGACACTGAAGCTTTCTTT. Translating it yields CASSRGQDTEAFF. The chain links TRBV7-2 to TRBJ1-1; 7 nucleotides align to TRBD1. With V trimmed by 5 bases and J by 3 bases, 3 bases remained unmatched. Germline-derived CDR1 and CDR2 are SGHTA and FQGNSA. The CDR3 contains 13 residues.

This clonotype was recorded many times. For the CDR3, the DNA is TGCGCCAGCAGCTTGGAACTAGCGGGGACTGGCACAGATACGCAGTATTTT. Protein: CASSLELAGTGTDTQYF. The chain recombines TRBV5-1 with TRBJ2-3; TRBD2 matches at 10 bases. The CDR3 runs to 17 residues. After removal of 0 bases from V and 1 base from J, the junction contained 5 bases not matched to a gene. CDR1 and CDR2 from the germline V gene are SGHRS and YFSETQ.

The chain joins TRBV27 to TRBJ1-1, with no clear D. Germline CDR1 and CDR2: MNHEY and SMNVEV (reference sequence). Trimming took 5 bases from V and 8 from J, leaving 9 bases between them. The CDR3 consists of 11 residues. The CDR3 is CASSEGYEAFF. For the CDR3, the DNA is TGTGCCAGCAGTGAAGGTTACGAAGCTTTCTTT.

The V and J genes are TRBV6-1 and TRBJ2-5, with TRBD2 matching 10 bases. The CDR3 covers 15 residues. Germline assignment: CDR1 MNHNS and CDR2 SASEGT. Unmatched junction bases numbered 6, after V lost 3 bases and J lost 5 bases. The CDR3 coding sequence is TGTGCCAGCAGTGAGAGAGCGGGGGGGCCGGAGACCCAGTACTTC. Its protein product is CASSERAGGPETQYF.

Details on this clonotype: A read error may be the cause here, since a much bigger clone is one base away. The chain uses TRBV7-2 and TRBJ1-5; TRBD1 matches 8 bases. Germline CDR1 SGHTA, CDR2 FQGNSA. Germline trimming cut 5 bases from V and 9 bases from J; bases unmatched to any gene: 6. The CDR3 spans 13 residues. The CDR3 coding sequence is TGTGCCAGCAGCCGTCAGGGGGCTCGGCCCCAGCATTTT. As protein: CASSRQGARPQHF.

Concerning this clonotype itself: A read error may explain this, as a much larger clone is one base away. The chain has TRBV12-3 or TRBV12-4 and TRBJ2-5; D unresolved. The CDR3 is made up of 17 amino acids. The chain's CDR3 is CASSFSLGYGFQETQHF. In DNA form, the CDR3 reads TGTGCCAGCAGTTTCTCCCTCGGATACGGTTTCCAAGAGACCCAGCACTTC.

This chain uses TRBV30 with TRBJ1-4; D not certain. This CDR3 has 15 amino acids. Per germline, CDR1 GTSNPN and CDR2 SVGIG (reference sequence). Trimming left V 0 bases short and J 7 bases short, with 15 bases between. The CDR3 protein is CAWSVPPGSPEKLFF. DNA of the CDR3: TGTGCCTGGAGTGTACCACCGGGATCGCCTGAAAAACTGTTTTTT.

This clonotype was recorded many times. The chain employs TRBV20-1 and TRBJ2-7, with D uncertain. The CDR3 runs to 13 residues. Germline V gives CDR1 DFQATT, CDR2 SNEGSKA (reference sequence). Trimming left V 0 bases short and J 6 bases short, with 12 bases between. The CDR3 protein is CSARDSPRGEQYF. CDR3 DNA sequence: TGCAGTGCTAGAGATTCTCCGCGAGGCGAGCAGTACTTC.

This clonotype has just a few counts. The chain uses TRBV12-3 or TRBV12-4 and TRBJ1-1, with 12 bases lining up with TRBD1. The CDR3 spans 16 residues. Trimming cost V 6 bases and J 3 bases; bases outside gene matches: 8. The CDR3 protein is CASSPRDRGLYTEAFF. DNA of the CDR3: TGTGCCAGCAGCCCCCGGGACAGGGGGCTGTACACTGAAGCTTTCTTT.

The table lists this clonotype with many counts. This rearrangement joins TRBV5-1 to TRBJ2-7; perhaps TRBD1 as D (6 bases). Germline V CDR1 and CDR2: SGHRS, YFSETQ. Between the trimmed V and J ends, which lost 3 bases and 0 bases, there was a span of 10 bases. The CDR3 has 14 residues. The CDR3 DNA sequence: TGCGCCAGCAGCTGGTTGGACAGCTCCTACGAGCAGTACTTC. Translated, it gives CASSWLDSSYEQYF.

This chain joins TRBV27 and TRBJ2-1, with TRBD1 identical over 10 bases. V lost 3 bases, J lost 4 bases, and 15 bases stayed unmatched. The germline V gene has CDR1 MNHEY and CDR2 SMNVEV (reference sequence). The CDR3 totals 19 residues. In nucleotides, the CDR3 is TGTGCCAGCAGTTTGAGGACCGGGACAGGGGTAGGCATTTACAATGAGCAGTTCTTC. Residues: CASSLRTGTGVGIYNEQFF.

This sequence joins TRBV6-5 and TRBJ2-3; TRBD2 aligns across 9 bases. The CDR3 runs to 15 residues. Germline V gene lookup returns CDR1 MNHEY and CDR2 SVGAGI. Trimming removed 7 bases from V and 2 bases from J; junction bases left unmatched: 7. The chain's CDR3 is CASTVAGAYTDTQYF. CDR3 bases: TGTGCCAGCACCGTAGCGGGGGCGTACACAGATACGCAGTATTTT.

The table lists this clonotype with many counts. CDR3 amino acids: CASSYRTAPGYGYTF. CDR3 DNA: TGTGCCAGCAGTTACCGGACTGCTCCTGGGTATGGCTACACCTTC. The chain has TRBV2 and TRBJ1-2; D remains ambiguous. The CDR3 runs 15 residues. Between the trimmed V and J ends, which lost 5 bases and 5 bases, there was a span of 18 bases. CDR1 and CDR2 (germline): SNHLY, FYNNEI.

This clonotype was counted many times. The J gene is TRBJ2-3, the V gene TRBV7-9, with D maybe TRBD2 (6 bases). V dropped 8 bases and J dropped 4 bases, with 7 bases sitting between them. Germline V gene lookup returns CDR1 SEHNR and CDR2 FQNEAQ (reference sequence). The CDR3 runs to 11 residues. This CDR3 is CASGGPDTQYF. As DNA, the CDR3 is TGTGCCAGCGGAGGGCCAGATACGCAGTATTTT.

This clonotype was counted ten times or more. The chain recombines TRBV5-4 with TRBJ2-4, with D hard to call. V was trimmed by 4 bases and J by 4 bases, leaving 12 bases between them. CDR1 is SGHNT and CDR2 is YYREEE in the germline V gene (reference sequence). This CDR3 region has 14 residues. CDR3 in amino acids: CASSPNPEKNIQYF. DNA of the CDR3: TGTGCCAGCAGCCCGAATCCGGAAAAAAACATTCAGTACTTC. The entire variable domain, with the rest obtained from reference TRBV5-4 and TRBJ2-4, is as follows: ETGVTQSPTHLIKTRGQQVTLRCSSQSGHNTVSWYQQALGQGPQFIFQYYREEENGRGNFPPRFSGLQFPNYSSELNVNALELDDSALYLCASSPNPEKNIQYFGAGTRLSVL.

This clonotype was seen ten or more times. CDR3 sequence: CSARGLGGGENEQYF. The CDR3 coding sequence is TGCAGTGCTAGGGGCCTTGGAGGAGGTGAAAACGAGCAGTACTTC. The rearrangement uses TRBV20-1 and TRBJ2-7; D perhaps matches TRBD2 (5 bases). The V and J ends lost 3 bases and 5 bases respectively, with 20 bases between them. The CDR3 length is 15 residues. The germline V gene has CDR1 DFQATT and CDR2 SNEGSKA (reference sequence).

This clonotype came up many times. The genes are TRBV27 and TRBJ2-3; TRBD2 aligns across 8 bases. With 2 bases clipped from V and 3 bases from J, the junction kept 7 bases outside the gene matches. This CDR3 spans 16 amino acids. Per germline, CDR1 MNHEY and CDR2 SMNVEV (reference sequence). In nucleotides, the CDR3 is TGTGCCAGCAGTTTAATCGGCGGGGGGCGTACAGATACGCAGTATTTT. Protein: CASSLIGGGRTDTQYF.